This T cell receptor beta chain was sequenced in a study of response to subunit inactivated influenza vaccine. The germline CDR1 and CDR2 sequences are KGHDR and SFDVKD. Trimming took 4 bases from V and 2 from J, leaving 4 bases between them. The CDR3 consists of 13 residues. Using its own MiXCR run on the RT-PCR reads, TCRdb lists one record per CDR3 protein. Among about 480,000 distinct CDR3 sequences, roughly 11% were seen once, and the ten largest hold roughly 12%. The chain links TRBV24-1 to TRBJ2-2, with D hard to call. This sequence originates from a man aged 45 to 65 who received an inactivated influenza vaccine. Sequenced here: PBMCs from blood, sampled roughly 46 days after vaccination. CDR3 sequence reads: CATSEPNTGELFF. In DNA, the CDR3 is TGTGCCACCAGTGAACCAAACACCGGGGAGCTGTTTTTT.